This T cell receptor beta chain was sequenced during a study of blood T cell repertoires in COVID-19. Per the study methods: Cell counts per sample came from amplifying reference gene primers. Method: immunoSEQ multiplex PCR; TCRdb's copy keeps in-frame clones and lacks some. That table supplies the V and J calls and clone size; D and trimming were determined from the DNA. The sample carries fewer than 120,000 clones, nearly 90% recorded once. The CDR3 has 15 amino acids. The V end lost 5 bases, the J end lost 0 bases, and 16 bases lay between the germline ends. Germline V gene lookup returns CDR1 GTSNPN and CDR2 SVGIG (reference sequence).

Sequencing used peripheral blood. This TCR derives from a human donor in a cohort sampled during active COVID-19. The chain has TRBV30 and TRBJ1-1; D might be TRBD1 (6 bases). CDR3 sequence reads: CAWLPSGGLNTEAFF. Here the CDR3 DNA reads TGTGCCTGGCTCCCATCGGGGGGCTTGAACACTGAAGCTTTCTTT.